One sample yielded the 9 T cell receptor beta chains listed below, sequenced in a study of blood T cell repertoires in COVID-19. TCRdb's table, derived via immunoSEQ multiplex PCR, lists solely in-frame clones and lacks some. Here the sample spans 50,000 to 55,000 clones, 85% to 90% being singletons. Material: peripheral blood. The receptors come from a man aged 70 or older with acute or convalescent COVID-19.

This chain links TRBV19 with TRBJ1-3, with D perhaps TRBD1 (6 bases). From germline, CDR1 is LNHDA and CDR2 SQIVND (reference sequence). The CDR3 covers 15 residues. V lost 5 bases and J 0 bases, leaving 11 bases between the germline ends. The CDR3, as DNA: TGTGCCAGTAGTCTGGACAGTTTCTCTGGAAACACCATATATTTT. It translates to CASSLDSFSGNTIYF.

The chain uses TRBV2 and TRBJ2-1; weak D call: TRBD2 (5 bases). Germline lookup yields CDR1 SNHLY and CDR2 FYNNEI. The CDR3 is 13 amino acids. V lost 4 bases and J lost 6, with 10 bases in between. CDR3 in DNA: TGTGCCAGCAGTGTTGAGGGCGGCAATGAGCAGTTCTTC. As protein: CASSVEGGNEQFF.

The chain uses TRBV5-1 and TRBJ2-1, with D unclear. This CDR3 comprises 15 residues. Germline V gene sequence: CDR1 SGHRS, CDR2 YFSETQ. V was shortened by 0 bases and J by 3 bases, with 10 bases between the two germline ends. The CDR3 sequence is CASSLVAGNYNEQFF. Here the CDR3 DNA reads TGCGCCAGCAGCTTGGTGGCAGGAAACTACAATGAGCAGTTCTTC. Full variable domain (rest looked up from reference TRBV5-1 and TRBJ2-1): KAGVTQTPRYLIKTRGQQVTLSCSPISGHRSVSWYQQTPGQGLQFLFEYFSETQRNKGNFPGRFSGRQFSNSRSEMNVSTLELGDSALYLCASSLVAGNYNEQFFGPGTRLTVL.

In this sample, this clone turned up once. The chain joins TRBV12-5 to TRBJ1-2, with D perhaps TRBD1 (5 bases). The CDR3 length is 14 residues. Germline V lookup: CDR1 LGHNT, CDR2 FRNRAP. With 3 bases removed from V and 4 bases from J, the gap between germline ends came to 12 bases. CDR3 region: CASGLRIGVYGYTF. CDR3 coding DNA: TGTGCTAGTGGTTTAAGGATAGGGGTCTATGGCTACACCTTC. Full variable domain (outside the CDR3, taken from reference TRBV12-5 and TRBJ1-2): DARVTQTPRHKVTEMGQEVTMRCQPILGHNTVFWYRQTMMQGLELLAYFRNRAPLDDSGMPKDRFSAEMPDATLATLKIQPSEPRDSAVYFCASGLRIGVYGYTFGSGTRLTVV.

This clone was found a few times. Here the CDR3 reads CASSPLADTEQYF. In nucleotides, the CDR3 is TGTGCCAGCAGCCCCTTAGCGGACACCGAGCAGTACTTC. V is TRBV7-9 and J is TRBJ2-7; possibly TRBD2 for D (6 bases). CDR1 and CDR2 (germline): SEHNR, FQNEAQ (reference sequence). The CDR3 is 13 amino acids. Deletions cut 5 bases from V and 6 bases from J, with 14 bases between.

J is TRBJ2-4 and V is TRBV4-1; 9 bases match TRBD1. The CDR3 extends over 20 amino acids. Germline CDR1 is MGHRA and CDR2 is YSYEKL. Losses at the gene ends were 0 bases for V and 1 base for J; bases not matched to a gene: 13. CDR3 sequence: CASSQDGQGLRGGAKNIQYF. CDR3 in DNA: TGCGCCAGCAGCCAAGATGGACAGGGGTTGCGGGGAGGCGCCAAAAACATTCAGTACTTC.

The rearrangement uses TRBV19 and TRBJ2-7; TRBD2 might be the D (6 bases). The ends were cut back, 6 bases at V and 3 bases at J, with 12 bases in the middle. The germline V gene encodes CDR1 LNHDA and CDR2 SQIVND (reference sequence). This CDR3 spans 13 amino acids. CDR3: CASRESGVYEQYF. The CDR3 region has the DNA TGTGCCAGTAGAGAATCGGGGGTCTACGAGCAGTACTTC.

This clone was detected only a few times. V is TRBV7-2 and J is TRBJ2-7; 8 nucleotides line up with TRBD2. CDR1 is SGHTA, CDR2 FQGNSA, per germline. The CDR3 is made up of 15 amino acids. The V gene end was trimmed by 1 base and the J gene end by 4 bases; junction bases not matched to a gene: 6. This chain's CDR3 is CASSLVAGGRYEQYF. The CDR3 region has the DNA TGTGCCAGCAGCTTAGTTGCGGGAGGAAGGTACGAGCAGTACTTC.

Written as DNA, the CDR3 is TGTGCCAGCAGCTCCGGGACAGGGAGGAATGAAGCTTTCTTT. It is translated as CASSSGTGRNEAFF. The rearrangement links TRBV7-2 to TRBJ1-1, with 9 bases identical to TRBD1. CDR1 is SGHTA and CDR2 is FQGNSA in the germline V gene. V lost 4 bases and J lost 7; bases outside the gene matches: 7. CDR3 length: 14 residues.